This is a list of T cell receptor beta chains from one sample in a study of blood T cell repertoires in COVID-19. Here immunoSEQ multiplex PCR was the method, and the copy in TCRdb shows in-frame clones only, minus some. The table records under 450,000 clones, approximately 89% of them present only once. The sample consisted of PBMCs or T cells enriched from blood (not recorded which). Receptors originate from a woman aged 40-49 years who had been exposed to COVID-19. Each CDR3 is given with its conserved first and last residue. D genes are given only for firm matches. Size is omitted from some rows. Given values are once, few, many or a class for expanded clones.

v_gene,j_gene,abundance,d_gene,CDR3aa,CDR3nt
TRBV5-6,TRBJ1-2,-,-,CASSWPGREVGYTF,TGTGCCAGCAGCTGGCCGGGACGGGAGGTAGGCTACACCTTC
TRBV7-2,TRBJ2-6,-,-,CASSYSGANVLTF,TGTGCCAGCAGTTACTCTGGGGCCAACGTCCTGACTTTC
TRBV10-1,TRBJ2-3,-,TRBD2,CASTGTSGSLWNTDTQYF,TGCGCCAGCACCGGGACTAGCGGGAGTTTGTGGAACACAGATACGCAGTATTTT
TRBV3-1/TRBV3-2,TRBJ1-2,-,TRBD1,CASSQEGRTGVFYGYTF,TGTGCCAGCAGCCAAGAGGGTAGGACAGGGGTATTCTATGGCTACACCTTC
TRBV6-1,TRBJ1-5,-,-,CASSDSRNQPQHF,TGTGCCAGCAGTGATAGCAGAAATCAGCCCCAGCATTTT
TRBV14,TRBJ2-2,once,-,CASSPGQPNTGELFF,TGTGCCAGCAGCCCGGGACAACCGAACACCGGGGAGCTGTTTTTT
TRBV2,TRBJ1-5,-,TRBD1,CASSAGQYINQPQHF,TGTGCCAGCAGTGCGGGACAGTATATCAATCAGCCCCAGCATTTT
TRBV12-3/TRBV12-4,TRBJ1-1,-,-,CASTIQVDTEAFF,TGTGCCAGCACCATCCAGGTAGACACTGAAGCTTTCTTT
TRBV5-1,TRBJ1-5,-,TRBD1,CASSPGQGVENQPQHF,TGCGCCAGCAGCCCCGGACAGGGCGTGGAGAATCAGCCCCAGCATTTT
TRBV18,TRBJ1-4,-,-,CASSPDAEGWYPGLEKLFF,TGTGCCAGCTCACCCGACGCGGAGGGATGGTACCCCGGACTCGAAAAACTGTTTTTT
TRBV24-1,TRBJ2-7,-,TRBD1,CATSEPGTGGNEQYF,TGTGCCACCAGTGAACCCGGGACAGGGGGTAACGAGCAGTACTTC
TRBV6-5,TRBJ1-2,-,-,CASSPEPQGYGYTF,TGTGCCAGCAGTCCCGAACCACAGGGCTATGGCTACACCTTC
TRBV5-1,TRBJ2-2,-,TRBD2,CASSFDFSGRGPNTGELFF,TGCGCCAGCAGCTTCGACTTTAGCGGGAGGGGGCCGAACACCGGGGAGCTGTTTTTT